A single sample gave rise to the 28 T cell receptor beta chains below, sequenced in a study of blood T cell repertoires in COVID-19. Sequencing was performed with immunoSEQ multiplex PCR; in TCRdb, only in-frame clones are kept and a portion is missing. The data contain 250,000 to 350,000 clones, almost 90% of them seen just once; the ten biggest clones take up around 4.3%. The material sequenced was PBMCs or T cells enriched from blood (not recorded which). The source is a woman under 30 with acute COVID-19.

The CDR3: CASSLLAGGGSPLHF. The CDR3 DNA sequence: TGTGCCAGCAGTTTATTGGCAGGGGGCGGCTCACCCCTCCACTTT. The rearrangement links TRBV27 to TRBJ1-6; 8 bases are a match to TRBD1. V gave up 1 base and J gave up 10 bases; unmatched junction bases: 6. The CDR3 is 15 amino acids. Germline V gene lookup returns CDR1 MNHEY and CDR2 SMNVEV (reference sequence).

The chain couples TRBV5-6 to TRBJ1-2; D uncertain. Germline V gene data show CDR1 as SGHDT and CDR2 as YYEEEE. This CDR3 has 11 residues. Trimming took off 0 bases at V and 8 bases at J, with 5 bases between the two ends. The DNA of the CDR3 is TGTGCCAGCAGCTTGGGAGAAGGCTACACCTTC. It is translated as CASSLGEGYTF.

V gene TRBV23-1 combines with J gene TRBJ1-4; D possibly corresponds to TRBD1 (6 bases). TRBV23-1 is recorded as an ORF, its role being uncertain. Trimming stripped 9 bases from V and 6 bases from J, with 26 bases between. CDR3 length: 17 amino acids. This CDR3 reads CARLEGHTPGIYEKLFF. CDR3 nucleotides: TGCGCCAGGCTAGAGGGACACACGCCTGGGATTTATGAAAAACTGTTTTTT.

In DNA form, the CDR3 reads TGTGCCTGGATACGGGCGGGAAATACTGAAGCTTTCTTT. This gives the protein CAWIRAGNTEAFF. The V and J genes are TRBV30 and TRBJ1-1; no reliable D call. This CDR3 has 13 amino acids. In germline, CDR1 is GTSNPN, CDR2 SVGIG (reference sequence). V was trimmed by 4 bases and J by 5 bases, leaving 14 bases between them.

The J gene is TRBJ2-7, the V gene TRBV28; 7 nucleotides align to TRBD2. In germline, CDR1 is MDHEN, CDR2 SYDVKM. J gave up 2 bases and V 5 bases, and 6 bases lay outside the gene matches. There are 14 residues in the CDR3. CDR3 in DNA: TGTGCCAGCAGTCGAAAGGGACTACCCTACGAGCAGTACTTC. Protein product: CASSRKGLPYEQYF.

This sequence joins TRBV27 and TRBJ2-7, with TRBD1 matching over 7 bases. This CDR3 spans 17 amino acids. Per the germline V gene, CDR1 is MNHEY and CDR2 is SMNVEV (reference sequence). With 5 bases clipped from V and 4 bases from J, the junction kept 17 bases outside the gene matches. The CDR3 region has the DNA TGTGCCAGCAGTCGACCCGGGCTCCTTGAGGGGGCTTACGAGCAGTACTTC. Protein: CASSRPGLLEGAYEQYF.

As for this clone: At the DNA level, this CDR3 is encoded by other sequences in the same sample as well. The J gene is TRBJ1-2, the V gene TRBV28; the D gene is possibly TRBD1 (5 bases). The CDR3 has 11 amino acids. Trimming shortened V by 3 bases and J by 7 bases, and 6 bases separated the two germline ends. CDR1 and CDR2 from the germline V gene are MDHEN and SYDVKM. CDR3 sequence (DNA): TGTGCCAGCAGTTTGGGGGGTGGCTACACCTTC. Protein product: CASSLGGGYTF.

The CDR3 here is CASSSPLRLALYNEQFF. CDR3 sequence (DNA): TGTGCCAGCAGCTCCCCCCTGAGGCTAGCGCTCTACAATGAGCAGTTCTTC. The V and J genes are TRBV28 and TRBJ2-1; TRBD2 is a possible D gene (6 bases). The germline V gene has CDR1 MDHEN and CDR2 SYDVKM. Deletions cut 6 bases from V and 3 bases from J, with 21 bases between. The CDR3 sequence is 17 residues long.

J is TRBJ2-1 and V is TRBV7-3; TRBD2 matches at 13 bases. J gave up 7 bases and V 5 bases, and 8 bases lay outside the gene matches. CDR1 is SGHTA, CDR2 FQGTGA, per germline. The CDR3 has 16 amino acids. The CDR3 sequence: CASSLRTSGRLNEQFF. The CDR3 DNA follows: TGTGCCAGCAGCCTAAGGACTAGCGGGAGATTAAATGAGCAGTTCTTC.

The rearrangement joins TRBV9 to TRBJ2-7, with 12 bases aligning to TRBD2. CDR3 length: 18 amino acids. V lost 0 bases and J lost 0; bases outside the gene matches: 7. In germline, CDR1 is SGDLS, CDR2 YYNGEE. The CDR3 nucleotides read TGTGCCAGCAGCGTAGCCCCTAGCGGGAGGGAAAGCTCCTACGAGCAGTACTTC. This encodes CASSVAPSGRESSYEQYF.

This sequence joins TRBV18 and TRBJ2-6; a possible D gene is TRBD1 (6 bases). Looked up from germline, CDR1 is KGHSH and CDR2 is LQKENI. The V gene lost 4 bases and the J gene lost 0 bases, with 16 bases spanning the gap. The CDR3 sequence is 18 residues long. This CDR3 reads CASSLQGLRYSGANVLTF. DNA for the CDR3: TGTGCCAGCTCACTCCAGGGGTTAAGATACTCTGGGGCCAACGTCCTGACTTTC. The variable domain in full, with the rest retrieved from reference TRBV18 and TRBJ2-6, is NAGVMQNPRHLVRRRGQEARLRCSPMKGHSHVYWYRQLPEEGLKFMVYLQKENIIDESGMPKERFSAEFPKEGPSILRIQQVVRGDSAAYFCASSLQGLRYSGANVLTFGAGSRLTVL.

This clone was observed a handful of times. The chain joins TRBV9 to TRBJ2-1; 10 positions match TRBD1. Trimming at V came to 3 bases and at J to 8 bases, leaving 14 bases not matched to a gene. Germline V gives CDR1 SGDLS, CDR2 YYNGEE. CDR3 length equals 17 residues. The CDR3 nucleotides read TGTGCCAGCAGCGCCCGGGCGCCGGGACAGGGGTTTGATGAGCAGTTCTTC. It specifies CASSARAPGQGFDEQFF. The full variable domain, its missing parts supplied by reference TRBV9 and TRBJ2-1, is DSGVTQTPKHLITATGQRVTLRCSPRSGDLSVYWYQQSLDQGLQFLIQYYNGEERAKGNILERFSAQQFPDLHSELNLSSLELGDSALYFCASSARAPGQGFDEQFFGPGTRLTVL.

The chain employs TRBV19 and TRBJ1-5; TRBD1 might be the D (6 bases). This CDR3 spans 14 amino acids. The germline V gene encodes CDR1 LNHDA and CDR2 SQIVND (reference sequence). V lost 5 bases and J 10 bases, leaving 18 bases between the germline ends. In nucleotides, the CDR3 is TGTGCCAGTAGTCTACAGGGACCGGGAAATCCCCAGCATTTT. It is translated as CASSLQGPGNPQHF.

Worth noting for this clone: Other DNA sequences in this sample translate to the same CDR3. The rearrangement uses TRBV5-1 and TRBJ2-1, with D tentatively TRBD1 (6 bases). The germline gives CDR1 SGHRS, CDR2 YFSETQ. V was trimmed by 1 base and J by 5 bases, leaving 10 bases between them. This CDR3 is built from 14 residues. The CDR3 DNA is TGCGCCAGCAGCTTGCAGGGGCCCGACAATGAGCAGTTCTTC. Its protein product is CASSLQGPDNEQFF.

J is TRBJ1-1 and V is TRBV28, with D perhaps TRBD1 (6 bases). Germline V gene lookup returns CDR1 MDHEN and CDR2 SYDVKM. Trimming pared 11 bases from V and 0 bases from J, leaving 13 bases between. The CDR3 totals 13 residues. The CDR3 bases are TGTGCCCATACAGGGCGCATGAACACTGAAGCTTTCTTT. It codes for CAHTGRMNTEAFF.

The CDR3 DNA is TGTGCCAGCAGCCTAAGAGGGGGGAACACCGGGGAGCTGTTTTTT. This codes for CASSLRGGNTGELFF. The rearrangement joins TRBV5-4 to TRBJ2-2, with D tentatively TRBD1 (6 bases). V lost 4 bases, J lost 1 base, and 11 bases lay in between. Per germline, CDR1 SGHNT and CDR2 YYREEE (reference sequence). The CDR3 totals 15 residues.

The V call is TRBV19, the J call TRBJ1-2, with D perhaps TRBD1 (6 bases). The length of the CDR3 is 15 residues. V lost 4 bases and J 1 base, leaving 13 bases between the germline ends. In germline, CDR1 is LNHDA, CDR2 SQIVND (reference sequence). CDR3 sequence reads: CASSNTGLSNYGYTF. The DNA of the CDR3 is TGTGCCAGTAGTAATACAGGGTTGAGTAACTATGGCTACACCTTC. The whole variable domain, filled in from reference TRBV19 and TRBJ1-2, reads DGGITQSPKYLFRKEGQNVTLSCEQNLNHDAMYWYRQDPGQGLRLIYYSQIVNDFQKGDIAEGYSVSREKKESFPLTVTSAQKNPTAFYLCASSNTGLSNYGYTFGSGTRLTVV.

Here the CDR3 reads CSVEGERPYEQYF. Here the CDR3 DNA reads TGCAGCGTTGAAGGCGAGCGGCCCTACGAGCAGTACTTC. This chain links TRBV29-1 with TRBJ2-7; tentatively, D is TRBD2 (5 bases). The V gene's germline CDR1 is SQVTM and CDR2 ANQGSEA. V was clipped by 1 base and J by 2 bases, with 9 bases between them. This CDR3 comprises 13 residues.

CDR3 sequence (DNA): TGTGCCAGCAGCCAAGTGGAGTACGAGCAGTACTTC. Translated, it gives CASSQVEYEQYF. The genes are TRBV3-1 (or the pseudogene TRBV3-2) and TRBJ2-7; D unresolved. Per germline, CDR1 LGHDT and CDR2 YNNKEL (reference sequence). The length of the CDR3 is 12 residues. Trimming removed 1 base at V and 4 bases at J, with 5 bases between.

The count of this clone is one. Given the absence of the conserved phenylalanine or tryptophan at the CDR3 end, a read error is likely. Because the CDR3's place on the DNA is in doubt, the DNA is left out and the CDR3 is given as listed by TCRdb. This rearrangement joins TRBV7-2 to TRBJ2-7; TRBD2 is taken as the D call from the table, unchecked against the DNA. The CDR3 extends over 14 residues, inclusive of both ends. Germline values: CDR1 SGHTA, CDR2 FQGNSA. Here the CDR3 reads CASSLVGLAGGPHY.

V is TRBV12-3 or TRBV12-4 and J is TRBJ1-1; D not certain. This CDR3 has 12 amino acids. The V end lost 1 base, the J end lost 5 bases, and 5 bases lay between the germline ends. The chain's CDR3 is CASSLERTEAFF. The CDR3 DNA reads TGTGCCAGCAGTTTAGAGAGAACTGAAGCTTTCTTT.

V usage is TRBV7-9 and J usage is TRBJ2-3; 13 bases line up with TRBD2. V lost 5 bases, J lost 5 bases, and 7 bases stayed unmatched. Germline V gene lookup returns CDR1 SEHNR and CDR2 FQNEAQ (reference sequence). The CDR3 runs to 16 residues. The CDR3 sequence: CASSPGLAGVGDTQYF. In DNA form, the CDR3 reads TGTGCCAGCAGCCCTGGACTAGCGGGAGTTGGAGATACGCAGTATTTT.

The J gene is TRBJ2-1, the V gene TRBV30, with 13 bases identical to TRBD2. The V gene's germline CDR1 is GTSNPN and CDR2 SVGIG (reference sequence). The length of the CDR3 is 14 residues. V was pared by 0 bases and J by 9 bases, with 2 bases of the junction left unmatched. CDR3 coding DNA: TGTGCCTGGAGTGTACTAGCGGGAGGGGGTGAGCAGTTCTTC. Its translation: CAWSVLAGGGEQFF.

V usage is TRBV16 and J usage is TRBJ1-6; 8 nucleotides line up with TRBD1. Trimming removed 5 bases from V and 9 bases from J; junction bases left unmatched: 9. Germline V gene lookup returns CDR1 KGHSY and CDR2 FQNENV. This CDR3 comprises 15 residues. CDR3 DNA sequence: TGTGCCAGCAGCTCCGGACAGGGTCGTAGTTCACCCCTCCACTTT. As protein: CASSSGQGRSSPLHF.

The chain couples TRBV18 to TRBJ1-2; D uncertain. The CDR3 spans 14 residues. The V and J ends lost 3 bases and 6 bases respectively, with 14 bases between them. Looked up from germline, CDR1 is KGHSH and CDR2 is LQKENI. The chain's CDR3 is CASSPRSSDNGYTF. The DNA for the CDR3 is TGTGCCAGCTCACCCAGGTCCTCGGATAATGGCTACACCTTC.

V usage is TRBV27 and J usage is TRBJ2-1, with D unresolved. V dropped 2 bases and J dropped 2 bases, with 10 bases sitting between them. CDR3 length: 15 amino acids. Germline V gene lookup returns CDR1 MNHEY and CDR2 SMNVEV (reference sequence). The CDR3 loop reads CASSLGQTTYNEQFF. CDR3 in DNA: TGTGCCAGCAGTTTAGGGCAGACCACCTACAATGAGCAGTTCTTC.

The CDR3 reads CASRSSGRGETQYF. CDR3 DNA: TGTGCCAGCAGGTCCAGCGGGAGGGGAGAGACCCAGTACTTC. The V call is TRBV11-1, the J call TRBJ2-5; 10 nucleotides match TRBD2. Germline V gives CDR1 SGHAT, CDR2 FQDESV (reference sequence). The length of the CDR3 is 14 residues. V shed 6 bases and J 4 bases; nucleotides not matched to a gene: 5.

V usage is TRBV27 and J usage is TRBJ1-5; D may be TRBD1 (6 bases). V was trimmed by 6 bases and J by 9 bases, leaving 15 bases between them. CDR1 and CDR2 (germline): MNHEY, SMNVEV (reference sequence). This CDR3 spans 13 amino acids. The CDR3: CASSKGGGRPQHF. As DNA, the CDR3 is TGTGCCAGCAGCAAAGGGGGGGGTCGGCCCCAGCATTTT.